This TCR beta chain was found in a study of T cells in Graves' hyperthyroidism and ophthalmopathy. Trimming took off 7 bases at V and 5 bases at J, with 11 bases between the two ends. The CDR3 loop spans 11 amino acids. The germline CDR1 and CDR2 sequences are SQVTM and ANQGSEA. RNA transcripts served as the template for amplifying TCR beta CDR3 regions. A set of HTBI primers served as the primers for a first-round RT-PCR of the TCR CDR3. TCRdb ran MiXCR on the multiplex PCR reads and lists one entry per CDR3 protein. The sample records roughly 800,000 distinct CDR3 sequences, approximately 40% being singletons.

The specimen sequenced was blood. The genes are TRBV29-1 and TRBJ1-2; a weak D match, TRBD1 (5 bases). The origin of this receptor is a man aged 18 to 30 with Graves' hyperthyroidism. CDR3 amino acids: CSAQGQYGYTF. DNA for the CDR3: TGCAGCGCGCAGGGTCAATATGGCTACACCTTC.